Listed here is a single T cell receptor beta chain. Its antigen is not known. Combining a sample-barcoded 5' primer with a J-beta primer mix, a second PCR ran for about 6 to 12 cycles. Via MiXCR, TCRdb re-called the 5' RACE reads, giving one row per CDR3 protein. This table holds 700,000 or so distinct CDR3 sequences, about a fifth found once. The V end lost 5 bases, the J end lost 2 bases, and 12 bases lay between the germline ends. This CDR3 region has 15 residues. Germline V gene data show CDR1 as KGHDR and CDR2 as SFDVKD. The data derive from a study of blood T cells in healthy people across ages. Study observations and caveats: A roughly linear age-dependent decrease characterized TCR beta diversity per million T cells. There was a strong correlation between TCR beta diversity and naive T cell percentage.

Drawn from each donor were 9 to 10 milliliters of peripheral blood. Input material: blood. The V call is TRBV24-1, the J call TRBJ2-1; TRBD1 is a possible D gene (5 bases). The receptor was isolated from a man aged 65-85 years in good health. This chain's CDR3 is CATSAVQGPYNEQFF. The CDR3 coding sequence is TGTGCCACCAGTGCGGTCCAGGGTCCCTACAATGAGCAGTTCTTC.